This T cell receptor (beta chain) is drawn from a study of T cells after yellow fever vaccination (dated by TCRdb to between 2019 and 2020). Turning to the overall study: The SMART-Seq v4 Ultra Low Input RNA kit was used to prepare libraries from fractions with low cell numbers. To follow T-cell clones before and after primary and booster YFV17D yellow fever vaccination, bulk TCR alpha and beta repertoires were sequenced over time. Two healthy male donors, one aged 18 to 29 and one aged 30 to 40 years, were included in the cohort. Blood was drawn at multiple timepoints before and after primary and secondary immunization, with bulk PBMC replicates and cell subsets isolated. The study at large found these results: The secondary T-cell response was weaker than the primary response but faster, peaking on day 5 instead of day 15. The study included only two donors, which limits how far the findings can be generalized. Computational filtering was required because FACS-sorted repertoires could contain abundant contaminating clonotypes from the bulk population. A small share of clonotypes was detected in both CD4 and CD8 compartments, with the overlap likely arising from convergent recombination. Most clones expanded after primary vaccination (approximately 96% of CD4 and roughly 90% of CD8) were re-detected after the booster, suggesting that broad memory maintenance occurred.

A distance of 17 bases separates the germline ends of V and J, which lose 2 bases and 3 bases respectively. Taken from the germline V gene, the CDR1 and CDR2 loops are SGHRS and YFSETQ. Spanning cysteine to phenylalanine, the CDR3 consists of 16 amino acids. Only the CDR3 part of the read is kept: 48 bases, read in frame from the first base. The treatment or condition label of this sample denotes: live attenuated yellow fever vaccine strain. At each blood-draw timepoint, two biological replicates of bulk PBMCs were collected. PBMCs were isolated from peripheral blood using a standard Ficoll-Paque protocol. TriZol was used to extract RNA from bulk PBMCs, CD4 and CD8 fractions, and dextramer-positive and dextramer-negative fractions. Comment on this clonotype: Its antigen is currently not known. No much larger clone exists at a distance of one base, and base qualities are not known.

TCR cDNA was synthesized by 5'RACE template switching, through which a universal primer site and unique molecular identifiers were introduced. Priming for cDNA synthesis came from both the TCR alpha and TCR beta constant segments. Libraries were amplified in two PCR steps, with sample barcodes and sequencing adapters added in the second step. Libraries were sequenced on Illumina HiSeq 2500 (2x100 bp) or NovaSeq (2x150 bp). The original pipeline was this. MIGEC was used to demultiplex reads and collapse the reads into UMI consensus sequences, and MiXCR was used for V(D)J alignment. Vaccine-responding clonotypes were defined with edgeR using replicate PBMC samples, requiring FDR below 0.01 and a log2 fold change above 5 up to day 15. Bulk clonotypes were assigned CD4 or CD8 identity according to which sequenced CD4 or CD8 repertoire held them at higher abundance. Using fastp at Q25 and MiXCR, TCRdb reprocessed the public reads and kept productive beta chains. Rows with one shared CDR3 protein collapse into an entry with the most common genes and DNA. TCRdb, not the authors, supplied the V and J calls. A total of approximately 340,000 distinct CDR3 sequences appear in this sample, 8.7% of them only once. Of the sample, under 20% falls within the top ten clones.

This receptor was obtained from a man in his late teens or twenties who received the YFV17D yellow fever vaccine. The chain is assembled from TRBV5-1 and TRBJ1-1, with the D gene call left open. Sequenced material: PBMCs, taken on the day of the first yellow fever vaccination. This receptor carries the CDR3 CASSFNFWEDDTEAFF. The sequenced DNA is TGCGCCAGCAGCTTCAACTTTTGGGAAGATGACACTGAAGCTTTCTTT.